The 24 T cell receptor beta chains in this list originate from one sample, sequenced in a study of blood T cells in healthy people across ages. Combining a sample-barcoded 5' primer with a J-beta primer mix, a second PCR ran for about 6 to 11 cycles. MiXCR, run by TCRdb on the 5' RACE reads, gives a single entry per CDR3 protein. Counted here are 850,000 to 950,000 distinct CDR3 sequences, about 30% occurring once; the ten biggest clones make up 17%. The sample taken for sequencing was blood. These receptors were obtained from a woman over 75 in good health.

The V gene is TRBV7-8, the J gene TRBJ1-5, with no clear D. CDR1 and CDR2 (germline): SGHVS, FQNEAQ. CDR3 size: 13 residues. Trimming removed 6 bases at V and 0 bases at J, with 6 bases between. The CDR3 region has the DNA TGTGCCAGCAGGGGTTATAGCAATCAGCCCCAGCATTTT. As protein: CASRGYSNQPQHF.

The chain carries TRBV20-1 and TRBJ2-4; no reliable D call. The J call may be mistaken, given a closer DNA end match to TRBJ2-5. This CDR3 comprises 13 residues. From germline, CDR1 is DFQATT and CDR2 SNEGSKA (reference sequence). The CDR3 is CSARASVQETQYF. The CDR3 nucleotides read TGCAGTGCTAGGGCCTCGGTCCAAGAGACCCAGTACTTC.

This clonotype was counted at least ten times. The genes are TRBV12-3 or TRBV12-4 and TRBJ2-5, with TRBD1 matching 7 bases. This CDR3 is 16 amino acids long. V lost 5 bases and J lost 4; bases outside the gene matches: 13. The chain's CDR3 is CASSPMIRQGRETQYF. DNA of the CDR3: TGTGCCAGCAGTCCAATGATCAGACAGGGAAGAGAGACCCAGTACTTC.

There are many counts of this clonotype. The chain carries TRBV15 and TRBJ1-5, with 7 bases matching TRBD1. CDR3 length equals 17 residues. Germline V gene lookup returns CDR1 LNHNV and CDR2 YYDKDF (reference sequence). V shed 3 bases, J shed 0 bases, and the junction held 8 bases outside the gene matches. The DNA of the CDR3 is TGTGCCACCAGCAGGCAGGGGGGGGCTTATAGCAATCAGCCCCAGCATTTT. Its protein product is CATSRQGGAYSNQPQHF.

This clonotype was seen a handful of times. The chain couples TRBV20-1 to TRBJ2-7; 12 nucleotides align to TRBD2. V dropped 0 bases and J dropped 3; count of bases not matched to a gene: 3. The CDR3 is 15 residues long. Germline V gene sequence: CDR1 DFQATT, CDR2 SNEGSKA (reference sequence). The DNA of the CDR3 is TGCAGTGCTAGAGATCTAGCGGGGGGGCTCTACGAGCAGTACTTC. It is translated as CSARDLAGGLYEQYF.

As to this clonotype: This clone may be a read error of a much larger clone one base away. The chain couples TRBV15 to TRBJ2-5, with 7 nucleotides matching TRBD1. The CDR3 loop spans 14 amino acids. The germline gives CDR1 LNHNV, CDR2 YYDKDF (reference sequence). With V trimmed by 3 bases and J by 11 bases, 12 bases remained unmatched. The CDR3 spells CATSSKGARNEQYF. The CDR3 nucleotides are TGTGCCACCAGCAGTAAGGGGGCCCGCAATGAGCAGTACTTC.

The CDR3 DNA sequence: TGTGCCAGCAGCTTGAGTACAGAGACCCAGTACTTC. It is translated as CASSLSTETQYF. This rearrangement joins TRBV5-6 to TRBJ2-5; D remains ambiguous. CDR3 size: 12 residues. Germline V gives CDR1 SGHDT, CDR2 YYEEEE. The V end lost 1 base, the J end lost 4 bases, and 5 bases lay between the germline ends.

The table lists this clonotype with many counts. The V gene is TRBV6-2 or TRBV6-3, the J gene TRBJ1-2; no clear D gene. CDR1 and CDR2 from the germline V gene are MNHEY and SVGEGT. CDR3 size: 13 residues. Trimming stripped 5 bases from V and 0 bases from J, with 7 bases between. Here the CDR3 DNA reads TGTGCCAGCAGTCCGACGGCTAACTATGGCTACACCTTC. Amino acids: CASSPTANYGYTF.

The chain is built from TRBV20-1 and TRBJ1-2; 7 nucleotides match TRBD1. After removal of 6 bases from V and 6 bases from J, the junction contained 4 bases not matched to a gene. CDR3 length: 11 amino acids. The germline V gene has CDR1 DFQATT and CDR2 SNEGSKA (reference sequence). The CDR3 here is CSARGQDGYTF. CDR3 DNA: TGCAGTGCCCGCGGACAGGATGGCTACACCTTC.

CDR3 sequence (DNA): TGTGCCAGCAGCTTAGTCGAGCCCCGAGCGTTCGGCTACACCTTC. Translating gives CASSLVEPRAFGYTF. V gene TRBV7-2 combines with J gene TRBJ1-2; D not resolved. The CDR3 contains 15 residues. The germline V gene has CDR1 SGHTA and CDR2 FQGNSA. V lost 1 base and J 8 bases, leaving 17 bases between the germline ends.

This clonotype has at least ten counts. The chain recombines TRBV7-2 with TRBJ2-5; 12 bases align to TRBD2. The germline CDR1 and CDR2 sequences are SGHTA and FQGNSA. The ends lost 1 base at V and 3 bases at J; junction bases unmatched: 6. The CDR3 is 17 amino acids. CDR3 sequence: CASSLGPPSGGEETQYF. As DNA, the CDR3 is TGTGCCAGCAGCTTAGGACCTCCTAGCGGGGGGGAAGAGACCCAGTACTTC.

This clonotype was observed a few times. A much larger clone sits a single nucleotide away, making a read error possible. J is TRBJ2-1 and V is TRBV29-1; D might be TRBD1 or TRBD2, each matching 6 bases. CDR1 and CDR2 from the germline V gene are SQVTM and ANQGSEA. CDR3 size: 13 residues. Trimming took off 1 base at V and 7 bases at J, with 11 bases between the two ends. The DNA of the CDR3 is TGCAGCGTTGAAGTGGGGGGCAGGAATGAGCAGTTCTTC. Protein sequence: CSVEVGGRNEQFF.

This clonotype was detected ten times or more. V and J are TRBV5-1 and TRBJ2-7; a weak D match, TRBD1 (6 bases). The length of the CDR3 is 16 residues. Trimming took off 2 bases at V and 2 bases at J, with 17 bases between the two ends. Germline V lookup: CDR1 SGHRS, CDR2 YFSETQ. CDR3 loop: CASSFNRDTLTYEQYF. CDR3 coding DNA: TGCGCCAGCAGCTTCAACCGGGACACCCTAACCTACGAGCAGTACTTC.

The chain combines TRBV27 with TRBJ1-5; 7 bases map to TRBD1. This CDR3 spans 18 amino acids. The germline CDR1 and CDR2 sequences are MNHEY and SMNVEV (reference sequence). V dropped 6 bases and J dropped 7; count of bases not matched to a gene: 21. The CDR3 DNA reads as TGTGCCAGCAGACCCCTTGGACCGGGACAGCCCTGGGGGCAGCCCCAGCATTTT. Translating it yields CASRPLGPGQPWGQPQHF.

The chain joins TRBV7-9 to TRBJ1-1, with 9 bases aligning to TRBD1. The CDR3 covers 15 residues. Germline lookup yields CDR1 SEHNR and CDR2 FQNEAQ (reference sequence). V dropped 5 bases and J dropped 4; count of bases not matched to a gene: 8. The CDR3 nucleotides read TGTGCCAGCAGCCGTACAGGGGGCGGTGGCACTGAAGCTTTCTTT. This sequence encodes CASSRTGGGGTEAFF.

V gene TRBV7-2 combines with J gene TRBJ1-1; TRBD1 is a possible D gene (5 bases). Trimming stripped 4 bases from V and 6 bases from J, with 15 bases between. The CDR3 spans 14 residues. In germline, CDR1 is SGHTA, CDR2 FQGNSA. The CDR3 bases are TGTGCCAGCAGCTCCGGACAAGGCCCCCCTGAAGCTTTCTTT. It codes for CASSSGQGPPEAFF.

This clonotype has at least ten counts. CDR3: CASSPPGDRVGGEQFF. CDR3 DNA sequence: TGTGCCAGCAGCCCACCAGGGGACAGGGTGGGTGGTGAGCAGTTCTTC. The chain has TRBV28 and TRBJ2-1; 9 bases agree with TRBD1. Germline trimming cut 6 bases from V and 9 bases from J; bases unmatched to any gene: 15. CDR1 MDHEN and CDR2 SYDVKM come from the germline V gene. The CDR3 has 16 amino acids.

Only a few counts were recorded for this clonotype. The gene calls are TRBV6-5 and TRBJ2-1, with 9 positions matching TRBD2. Germline CDR1 is MNHEY and CDR2 is SVGAGI. The CDR3 is made up of 15 amino acids. Germline trimming cut 2 bases from V and 5 bases from J; bases unmatched to any gene: 4. CDR3 sequence: CASSYGLAGHNEQFF. The CDR3 nucleotides read TGTGCCAGCAGTTACGGTCTAGCGGGGCACAATGAGCAGTTCTTC.

This chain links TRBV9 with TRBJ2-5; TRBD1 agrees at 9 bases. CDR1 SGDLS and CDR2 YYNGEE come from the germline V gene. After removal of 8 bases from V and 11 bases from J, the junction contained 19 bases not matched to a gene. The CDR3 totals 15 residues. The CDR3 sequence is CASNTGGISYNEQYF. The CDR3 bases are TGTGCCAGTAACACAGGGGGCATATCCTACAATGAGCAGTACTTC.

There are many counts of this clonotype. V usage is TRBV7-9 and J usage is TRBJ2-3; 8 bases match TRBD2. Per the germline V gene, CDR1 is SEHNR and CDR2 is FQNEAQ (reference sequence). Trimming took 2 bases from V and 5 from J; bases not matched to a gene: 9. CDR3 length: 16 amino acids. The DNA of the CDR3 is TGTGCCAGCAGCTTATCAGCGGGGGCGCAGAGAGATACGCAGTATTTT. This translates into CASSLSAGAQRDTQYF.

This clonotype turned up a few times. A much larger clone lies a single base off, so this may be a read error. The V call is TRBV24-1, the J call TRBJ2-6; D is unclear. The CDR3 has 14 amino acids. Germline values: CDR1 KGHDR, CDR2 SFDVKD. In DNA form, the CDR3 reads TGTGCCGCCAGTGGCTCCTCTGGGGCCAACGTCCTGACTTTC. Its translation is CAASGSSGANVLTF.

In this sample, this clonotype turned up once. DNA of the CDR3: TGCAGTGCTCAGAAGGGCACTGAAGCTTTCTTT. Protein sequence: CSAQKGTEAFF. This sequence joins TRBV20-1 and TRBJ1-1; D gene unclear. V lost 5 bases and J lost 4, with 8 bases in between. The germline V gene encodes CDR1 DFQATT and CDR2 SNEGSKA (reference sequence). This CDR3 contains 11 residues.

This clonotype was counted only a few times. This chain links TRBV3-1 with TRBJ2-3, with unresolved D. CDR1 is LGHDT and CDR2 is YNNKEL in the germline V gene (reference sequence). The CDR3 runs to 16 residues. Trimming cost V 11 bases and J 2 bases, with 23 bases left between them. The CDR3 DNA sequence: TGTGCCGACCCCGCCCGGGCCGGGCTGTTCACAGATACGCAGTATTTT. It is translated as CADPARAGLFTDTQYF.

Notes on this clonotype: Possible read error: a much larger clone is one base away. The chain's CDR3 is CASSRGQRKKETQYF. Here the CDR3 DNA reads TGTGCCAGCAGTCGCGGACAGCGTAAAAAAGAGACCCAGTACTTC. This chain connects TRBV2 to TRBJ2-7; a possible D gene is TRBD1 (6 bases). The J call may not be correct, given that the DNA end is closer to TRBJ2-5. The CDR3 has 15 amino acids. Germline V gene data show CDR1 as SNHLY and CDR2 as FYNNEI.